A selection of T cell receptor beta chains follows, all from one sample in a study of T cell clusters in autoimmune cytopenias. TCRdb re-called the multiplex PCR reads; every CDR3 protein appears as one record, without DNA. Its listing shows about 5,000 distinct CDR3 sequences. The material sequenced was peripheral blood. The source is a human donor with an autoimmune cytopenia or autoimmune hepatitis (not recorded which). CDR3s include the opening cysteine and the closing phenylalanine or tryptophan. The order of the fields is clone size, V gene, J gene, CDR3 protein. Clone size is shown for a subset of rows, as once, few, many or a class of expanded clone.

clone_size: .
v_call: TRBV6-5
j_call: TRBJ1-4
cdr3_aa: CASSSRQNEKLFF

clone_size: medium-sized
v_call: TRBV27
j_call: TRBJ2-3
cdr3_aa: CASKSGADTQYF

clone_size: medium-sized
v_call: TRBV6-1
j_call: TRBJ2-3
cdr3_aa: CASSEGPPRTDTQYF

clone_size: .
v_call: TRBV18
j_call: TRBJ2-1
cdr3_aa: CASSPITSGGSYNEQFF

clone_size: medium-sized
v_call: TRBV19
j_call: TRBJ2-1
cdr3_aa: CASARLGGTSYNEQFF

clone_size: .
v_call: TRBV5-6
j_call: TRBJ1-1
cdr3_aa: CASGFGVSAFF

clone_size: medium-sized
v_call: TRBV6-1
j_call: TRBJ2-5
cdr3_aa: CASSEVGETQYF

clone_size: medium-sized
v_call: TRBV27
j_call: TRBJ2-7
cdr3_aa: CASLSHLRYEQYF

clone_size: medium-sized
v_call: TRBV12-3/TRBV12-4
j_call: TRBJ1-1
cdr3_aa: CASMAENTEAFF

clone_size: .
v_call: TRBV18
j_call: TRBJ1-2
cdr3_aa: CASSPLDRDGYTF

clone_size: .
v_call: TRBV27
j_call: TRBJ1-1
cdr3_aa: CASSLWDRGKAFF

clone_size: large
v_call: TRBV19
j_call: TRBJ2-3
cdr3_aa: CASSIGTGGTADTQYF

clone_size: .
v_call: TRBV20-1
j_call: TRBJ2-1
cdr3_aa: CSARGGAISYNEQFF

clone_size: .
v_call: TRBV11-2
j_call: TRBJ1-1
cdr3_aa: CASSLDITPRAFF

clone_size: .
v_call: TRBV7-6
j_call: TRBJ2-7
cdr3_aa: CASSLLPAITYEQYF

clone_size: .
v_call: TRBV7-9
j_call: TRBJ2-3
cdr3_aa: CASSPGTSGGARDTDTQYF

clone_size: .
v_call: TRBV6-5
j_call: TRBJ1-1
cdr3_aa: CASSPQGGTSEAFF

clone_size: .
v_call: TRBV20-1
j_call: TRBJ2-3
cdr3_aa: CSARPIAGGSTDTQYF

clone_size: .
v_call: TRBV7-9
j_call: TRBJ2-5
cdr3_aa: CASSLDGETQYF

clone_size: .
v_call: TRBV5-6
j_call: TRBJ2-5
cdr3_aa: CASSFRASGGGRKETQYF

clone_size: .
v_call: TRBV19
j_call: TRBJ1-5
cdr3_aa: CASSIKRGVTDQPQHF

clone_size: .
v_call: TRBV29-1
j_call: TRBJ2-7
cdr3_aa: CSVGGRSDVNEQYF

clone_size: .
v_call: TRBV6-5
j_call: TRBJ2-5
cdr3_aa: CASSPRGRQETQYF

clone_size: medium-sized
v_call: TRBV5-5
j_call: TRBJ1-2
cdr3_aa: CASSFGSGGASSGYTF

clone_size: .
v_call: TRBV20-1
j_call: TRBJ1-5
cdr3_aa: CSAGTGGSHQPQHF

clone_size: .
v_call: TRBV20-1
j_call: TRBJ2-3
cdr3_aa: CSAIRGGPTDTQYF

clone_size: medium-sized
v_call: TRBV29-1
j_call: TRBJ1-1
cdr3_aa: CSVEGPGRNTEAFF

clone_size: .
v_call: TRBV2
j_call: TRBJ1-6
cdr3_aa: CASREQVHNSPLHF

clone_size: .
v_call: TRBV5-1
j_call: TRBJ2-3
cdr3_aa: CASSPGTGGSSDTQYF

clone_size: .
v_call: TRBV6-5
j_call: TRBJ2-5
cdr3_aa: CASSYPLAGTLKETQYF

clone_size: medium-sized
v_call: TRBV18
j_call: TRBJ2-1
cdr3_aa: CASSLQGEQFF

clone_size: .
v_call: TRBV27
j_call: TRBJ2-2
cdr3_aa: CASSSPGLAANTGELFF

clone_size: medium-sized
v_call: TRBV5-6
j_call: TRBJ2-2
cdr3_aa: CASSSAGSSGELFF

clone_size: medium-sized
v_call: TRBV6-1
j_call: TRBJ2-5
cdr3_aa: CASWSNSGGAETQYF

clone_size: .
v_call: TRBV7-9
j_call: TRBJ1-5
cdr3_aa: CASSLAGWGAGPQHF

clone_size: medium-sized
v_call: TRBV6-5
j_call: TRBJ2-1
cdr3_aa: CASRDVGGEQFF

clone_size: .
v_call: TRBV7-6
j_call: TRBJ2-2
cdr3_aa: CASSLRGTGELFF

clone_size: .
v_call: TRBV27
j_call: TRBJ1-1
cdr3_aa: CASSLRARNTEAFF

clone_size: .
v_call: TRBV18
j_call: TRBJ1-2
cdr3_aa: CASSPAGEGYTF